The 21 T cell receptor beta chains given below trace back to one sample, sequenced in a study of T-cell reconstitution after alpha-beta-depleted transplantation in children. No antigens are known for them. General study points: Hyperexpanded clones declined; after one year, newly produced T cells mostly supplied diversity.

Preparing the TCRbeta library involved the use of unique molecular identifiers. TCRdb called the PCR reads again in MiXCR, with one record for every CDR3 protein. Of 250,000 to 300,000 distinct CDR3 sequences listed, about 7.3% are singletons. Sequences were derived from peripheral blood, sampled 360 days after TCRalphabeta/CD19-depleted stem cell transplant. The receptors stem from a female patient under 10 years old who had a stem cell transplant for Fanconi anemia, so the T cells may come from the graft donor.

V is TRBV3-1 and J is TRBJ2-3; D may be TRBD1 (6 bases). Trimming stripped 4 bases from V and 6 bases from J, with 8 bases between. There are 12 residues in the CDR3. Germline V gene sequence: CDR1 LGHDT, CDR2 YNNKEL (reference sequence). CDR3 in amino acids: CASSPGVDTQYF. As DNA, the CDR3 is TGTGCCAGCAGCCCAGGGGTCGATACGCAGTATTTT.

The V call is TRBV5-1, the J call TRBJ2-3; 7 bases agree with TRBD2. The germline V gene has CDR1 SGHRS and CDR2 YFSETQ. The CDR3 sequence is 17 residues long. Trimming removed 4 bases from V and 0 bases from J; junction bases left unmatched: 11. The chain's CDR3 is CASSRLPLAGSTDTQYF. DNA for the CDR3: TGCGCCAGCAGCCGCCTCCCCTTAGCGGGCAGCACAGATACGCAGTATTTT.

This clonotype was detected many times. The chain links TRBV10-3 to TRBJ1-1; D gene unclear. CDR3 length: 13 residues. Germline V CDR1 and CDR2: ENHRY, SYGVKD. Trimming pared 3 bases from V and 4 bases from J, leaving 9 bases between. The CDR3 spells CAISEGSGTEAFF. The CDR3, as DNA: TGTGCCATCAGTGAAGGTTCCGGCACTGAAGCTTTCTTT.

The CDR3 DNA reads as TGTGCCAGCAGTGAGGTTCGGCCTCAGGTCGCAGATACGCAGTATTTT. Translation: CASSEVRPQVADTQYF. The V and J genes are TRBV2 and TRBJ2-3; D is uncertain. V was pared by 3 bases and J by 4 bases, with 17 bases between. This CDR3 contains 16 residues. CDR1 and CDR2 (germline): SNHLY, FYNNEI. Variable domain in full (rest from reference TRBV2 and TRBJ2-3): EPEVTQTPSHQVTQMGQEVILRCVPISNHLYFYWYRQILGQKVEFLVSFYNNEISEKSEIFDDQFSVERPDGSNFTLKIRSTKLEDSAMYFCASSEVRPQVADTQYFGPGTRLTVL.

This clonotype was picked up many times. This rearrangement joins TRBV29-1 to TRBJ2-2, with unresolved D. The germline CDR1 and CDR2 sequences are SQVTM and ANQGSEA. V dropped 6 bases and J dropped 7 bases, with 6 bases sitting between them. The CDR3 contains 10 residues. The CDR3 loop reads CSVRIGELFF. DNA for the CDR3: TGCAGCGTGCGAATCGGGGAGCTGTTTTTT.

This clonotype was recorded many times. The V gene is TRBV12-3 or TRBV12-4, the J gene TRBJ2-7; TRBD1 matches 7 bases. There are 15 residues in the CDR3. The J segment lost 5 bases and the V segment lost 6 bases, leaving 13 bases of the junction unmatched. CDR3 in DNA: TGTGCCAGCAGCCCTATTTCCGACAGGGTGAACGAGCAGTACTTC. Protein sequence: CASSPISDRVNEQYF.

This clonotype was detected ten times or more. The rearrangement links TRBV10-2 to TRBJ2-7; 9 bases agree with TRBD2. The ends lost 2 bases at V and 0 bases at J; junction bases unmatched: 2. The CDR3 sequence is 15 residues long. Germline values: CDR1 WSHSY, CDR2 SAAADI. The CDR3 DNA is TGCGCCAGCAGTGAGAGGACTAGCGTCTCCTACGAGCAGTACTTC. Its translation is CASSERTSVSYEQYF.

This clonotype was recorded many times. This rearrangement joins TRBV27 to TRBJ2-6; 8 nucleotides agree with TRBD2. Looked up from germline, CDR1 is MNHEY and CDR2 is SMNVEV (reference sequence). V gave up 3 bases and J gave up 4 bases; unmatched junction bases: 5. The CDR3 is 16 residues long. The DNA of the CDR3 is TGTGCCAGCAGTTTCCAGCGGGAGCCCGGGGCCAACGTCCTGACTTTC. It translates to CASSFQREPGANVLTF.

This clonotype was seen many times. In DNA, the CDR3 is TGCAGTGCAAGACAGGGAAATTCACCCCTCCACTTT. It is translated as CSARQGNSPLHF. The genes are TRBV20-1 and TRBJ1-6, with 7 bases matching TRBD1. This CDR3 contains 12 residues. Germline CDR1 and CDR2: DFQATT and SNEGSKA (reference sequence). V dropped 6 bases and J dropped 7; count of bases not matched to a gene: 3.

This clonotype was seen many times. The CDR3 loop is CASSYSLFTDTQYF. The CDR3 nucleotides are TGTGCCAGCAGTTACTCACTTTTCACAGATACGCAGTATTTT. This sequence joins TRBV6-5 and TRBJ2-3; D is unclear. CDR3 length: 14 amino acids. Trimming shortened V by 0 bases and J by 2 bases, and 6 bases separated the two germline ends. Germline V CDR1 and CDR2: MNHEY, SVGAGI.

The rearrangement uses TRBV5-1 and TRBJ2-5; 7 positions agree with TRBD2. After removal of 7 bases from V and 2 bases from J, the junction contained 8 bases not matched to a gene. The CDR3 consists of 14 residues. From germline, CDR1 is SGHRS and CDR2 YFSETQ. CDR3: CASSRTRLQETQYF. The CDR3 coding sequence is TGCGCCAGCTCTCGGACTAGGCTACAAGAGACCCAGTACTTC. The whole variable domain, filled in from reference TRBV5-1 and TRBJ2-5, reads KAGVTQTPRYLIKTRGQQVTLSCSPISGHRSVSWYQQTPGQGLQFLFEYFSETQRNKGNFPGRFSGRQFSNSRSEMNVSTLELGDSALYLCASSRTRLQETQYFGPGTRLLVL.

This clonotype was observed at least ten times. This rearrangement joins TRBV7-3 to TRBJ2-3; D unresolved. The CDR3 totals 15 residues. CDR1 and CDR2 from the germline V gene are SGHTA and FQGTGA. Trimming took 1 base from V and 6 from J, leaving 14 bases between them. CDR3 sequence reads: CASSLMSPIGDTQYF. DNA of the CDR3: TGTGCCAGCAGCTTAATGAGCCCCATAGGGGATACGCAGTATTTT.

The sample holds a few counts of this clonotype. The chain combines TRBV9 with TRBJ1-1; D gene uncertain. Per germline, CDR1 SGDLS and CDR2 YYNGEE. The CDR3 consists of 14 residues. V was cut by 0 bases and J by 1 base, with 7 bases left in between. CDR3 in amino acids: CASSVGFGNTEAFF. In nucleotides, the CDR3 is TGTGCCAGCAGCGTAGGGTTCGGGAACACTGAAGCTTTCTTT.

This clonotype was counted at least ten times. The CDR3 nucleotides are TGTGCCAGCAGCCCAGCGGGCGGGGGCAATCAGCCCCAGCATTTT. This encodes CASSPAGGGNQPQHF. The chain has TRBV7-8 and TRBJ1-5; the D is unclear. Per the germline V gene, CDR1 is SGHVS and CDR2 is FQNEAQ. CDR3 length: 15 residues. V gave up 5 bases and J gave up 2 bases, with 13 bases separating them.

In regard to this clonotype: This may come from a read error, since a much larger clone is one base off. V is TRBV7-2 and J is TRBJ2-7; 7 bases fit TRBD1. The CDR3 consists of 15 residues. J lost 5 bases, V lost 0 bases, and 7 bases had no gene match. The germline V gene has CDR1 SGHTA and CDR2 FQGNSA. CDR3 sequence (DNA): TGTGCCAGCAGCTTAGCCTTTCGGACAGGCCACGAGCAGTACTTC. Translation gives CASSLAFRTGHEQYF.

This clonotype occurred a few times. The gene calls are TRBV7-2 and TRBJ2-7; TRBD2 matches at 8 bases. CDR3 size: 15 residues. The germline CDR1 and CDR2 sequences are SGHTA and FQGNSA. With 3 bases clipped from V and 3 bases from J, the junction kept 7 bases outside the gene matches. For the CDR3, the DNA is TGTGCCAGCAGCTTTGGTCCCAGCGGGAGCTACGAGCAGTACTTC. Translating gives CASSFGPSGSYEQYF. Full variable domain (outside the CDR3, taken from reference TRBV7-2 and TRBJ2-7): GAGVSQSPSNKVTEKGKDVELRCDPISGHTALYWYRQSLGQGLEFLIYFQGNSAPDKSGLPSDRFSAERTGGSVSTLTIQRTQQEDSAVYLCASSFGPSGSYEQYFGPGTRLTVT.

Ten or more counts support this clonotype. This rearrangement joins TRBV25-1 to TRBJ2-1, with a tentative D call TRBD2 (6 bases). Trimming cost V 3 bases and J 5 bases, with 14 bases left between them. CDR1 is MGHDK, CDR2 SYGVNS, per germline. CDR3 length equals 15 residues. CDR3 in DNA: TGTGCCAGCAGTGACTCCGTTCGGGGGAACAATGAGCAGTTCTTC. The encoded protein is CASSDSVRGNNEQFF. Based on the CDR3 plus reference TRBV25-1 and TRBJ2-1, the full variable domain is EADIYQTPRYLVIGTGKKITLECSQTMGHDKMYWYQQDPGMELHLIHYSYGVNSTEKGDLSSESTVSRIRTEHFPLTLESARPSHTSQYLCASSDSVRGNNEQFFGPGTRLTVL.

V and J are TRBV5-1 and TRBJ2-1; TRBD1 aligns across 9 bases. The CDR3 extends over 17 amino acids. J gave up 1 base and V 0 bases, and 5 bases lay outside the gene matches. The V gene's germline CDR1 is SGHRS and CDR2 YFSETQ. The CDR3 bases are TGCGCCAGCAGCTTGGGGGGGACAGGGAGGTCCTACAATGAGCAGTTCTTC. Translated: CASSLGGTGRSYNEQFF. Together with reference TRBV5-1 and TRBJ2-1, the CDR3 gives the full variable domain: KAGVTQTPRYLIKTRGQQVTLSCSPISGHRSVSWYQQTPGQGLQFLFEYFSETQRNKGNFPGRFSGRQFSNSRSEMNVSTLELGDSALYLCASSLGGTGRSYNEQFFGPGTRLTVL.

This clonotype was seen only a few times. The chain employs TRBV7-2 and TRBJ1-4; D is unresolved. The V end lost 3 bases, the J end lost 5 bases, and 10 bases lay between the germline ends. Germline lookup yields CDR1 SGHTA and CDR2 FQGNSA. The CDR3 totals 14 residues. As DNA, the CDR3 is TGTGCCAGCAGCTTCGGACGGAGCAATGAAAAACTGTTTTTT. It codes for CASSFGRSNEKLFF. Combining the CDR3 with reference TRBV7-2 and TRBJ1-4 gives the whole variable domain GAGVSQSPSNKVTEKGKDVELRCDPISGHTALYWYRQSLGQGLEFLIYFQGNSAPDKSGLPSDRFSAERTGGSVSTLTIQRTQQEDSAVYLCASSFGRSNEKLFFGSGTQLSVL.

In this sample, this clonotype turned up a few times. The chain joins TRBV18 to TRBJ1-1; D gene ambiguous. Per germline, CDR1 KGHSH and CDR2 LQKENI. V shed 5 bases and J shed 6 bases, with 13 bases lying between them. This CDR3 spans 13 amino acids. CDR3 nucleotide sequence: TGTGCCAGCTCAAGCGGACGAGAGGCTGAAGCTTTCTTT. Translated: CASSSGREAEAFF.

The chain uses TRBV21-1 and TRBJ2-5; the table's TRBD1 call for D was not verified on the DNA. TRBV21-1 constitutes a pseudogene. This CDR3 is 13 amino acids long. The CDR3 reads CASGQGAAETQYF. The CDR3 nucleotides read TGTGCCAGCGGACAGGGGGCTGCGGAGACCCAGTACTTC.